The 27 T cell receptor beta chains listed next were all sequenced from one sample in a study of cytomegalovirus exposure and HLA in healthy donors. The PCR used 60 Vbeta and 13 Jbeta primers. Here immunoSEQ multiplex PCR was the method, and the copy in TCRdb shows in-frame clones only, minus some. In the table there are some 86,000 clones, roughly 77% of which are singletons. The sequenced sample was PBMCs. These TCRs come from a woman in her thirties or forties in good health and CMV-seropositive.

As for this clone: Other DNA sequences in the sample encode the same CDR3. J is TRBJ1-2 and V is TRBV6-4, with D possibly being TRBD1 (5 bases). CDR1 and CDR2 from the germline V gene are MRHNA and SNTAGT. Trimming pared 2 bases from V and 5 bases from J, leaving 6 bases between. The CDR3 sequence is 12 residues long. CDR3 amino acids: CASSDRGYGYTF. Here the CDR3 DNA reads TGTGCCAGCAGTGACAGGGGTTATGGCTACACCTTC.

This clone was seen just once. The V gene is TRBV28, the J gene TRBJ1-2, with D tentatively TRBD1 (5 bases). The CDR3 sequence is 13 residues long. V was shortened by 5 bases and J by 13 bases, with 20 bases between the two germline ends. Germline lookup yields CDR1 MDHEN and CDR2 SYDVKM. CDR3 DNA sequence: TGTGCCAGCAGTCTGGGGGGGAGGCGGGCGAGCACCTTC. Encoded protein: CASSLGGRRASTF.

The chain links TRBV30 to TRBJ2-3; tentatively, D is TRBD2 (5 bases). CDR1 and CDR2 from the germline V gene are GTSNPN and SVGIG (reference sequence). This CDR3 contains 14 residues. Trimming pared 0 bases from V and 0 bases from J, leaving 7 bases between. The CDR3 sequence is CAWSVGLSTDTQYF. In DNA, the CDR3 is TGTGCCTGGAGTGTCGGACTCAGCACAGATACGCAGTATTTT.

This chain links TRBV5-1 with TRBJ2-7; perhaps TRBD1 as D (6 bases). The germline CDR1 and CDR2 sequences are SGHRS and YFSETQ. V lost 3 bases and J lost 5, with 9 bases in between. The CDR3 covers 12 residues. The CDR3 protein is CASSYRVDEQYF. DNA of the CDR3: TGCGCCAGCAGCTACAGGGTAGACGAGCAGTACTTC.

In its sample, this clone was seen a few times. The rearrangement joins TRBV13 to TRBJ1-1, with TRBD1 identical over 7 bases. V was pared by 4 bases and J by 5 bases, with 10 bases of the junction left unmatched. CDR1 is PRHDT and CDR2 is FYEKMQ in the germline V gene (reference sequence). The CDR3 sequence is 15 residues long. CDR3 sequence: CASSSEGQASTEAFF. CDR3 nucleotides: TGTGCCAGCAGCTCCGAAGGACAGGCAAGTACTGAAGCTTTCTTT.

This sequence joins TRBV5-8 and TRBJ1-1, with TRBD1 as a possible D gene (5 bases). There are 15 residues in the CDR3. With 4 bases removed from V and 1 base from J, the gap between germline ends came to 14 bases. From germline, CDR1 is SGHTS and CDR2 YDEGEE. The CDR3 here is CASSHFRGTNTEAFF. In DNA form, the CDR3 reads TGTGCCAGCAGCCACTTTCGGGGGACGAACACTGAAGCTTTCTTT.

This sequence joins TRBV27 and TRBJ2-7, with 10 bases that match TRBD1. This CDR3 is built from 14 residues. Germline-derived CDR1 and CDR2 are MNHEY and SMNVEV (reference sequence). The ends lost 5 bases at V and 6 bases at J; junction bases unmatched: 7. In nucleotides, the CDR3 is TGTGCCAGCAGTGTGGGGACAGGGGTCCGCGAGCAGTACTTC. This translates into CASSVGTGVREQYF.

The chain employs TRBV11-2 and TRBJ2-1, with TRBD2 as a possible D gene (6 bases). Per germline, CDR1 SGHAT and CDR2 FQNNGV. The CDR3 loop spans 15 amino acids. With 3 bases removed from V and 0 bases from J, the gap between germline ends came to 9 bases. The CDR3 spells CASSFAGSSYNEQFF. Written as DNA, the CDR3 is TGTGCCAGCAGCTTTGCGGGAAGCTCCTACAATGAGCAGTTCTTC.

The chain recombines TRBV19 with TRBJ1-5, with unresolved D. Germline CDR1 reads LNHDA; CDR2 reads SQIVND (reference sequence). Trimming removed 3 bases at V and 4 bases at J, with 19 bases between. This CDR3 spans 17 amino acids. The CDR3 protein is CASSIVKGGLGNQPQHF. CDR3 bases: TGTGCCAGTAGTATCGTAAAGGGAGGGTTGGGGAATCAGCCCCAGCATTTT. Filled out from reference TRBV19 and TRBJ1-5, the complete variable domain reads DGGITQSPKYLFRKEGQNVTLSCEQNLNHDAMYWYRQDPGQGLRLIYYSQIVNDFQKGDIAEGYSVSREKKESFPLTVTSAQKNPTAFYLCASSIVKGGLGNQPQHFGDGTRLSIL.

The chain carries TRBV7-2 and TRBJ1-1, with D perhaps TRBD1 (5 bases). The V end was cut by 3 bases, the J end by 5 bases, with 7 bases between. Germline values: CDR1 SGHTA, CDR2 FQGNSA. The CDR3 length is 12 residues. This chain's CDR3 is CASSFTGTEAFF. The CDR3 coding sequence is TGTGCCAGCAGCTTTACAGGTACTGAAGCTTTCTTT.

The chain uses TRBV20-1 and TRBJ1-2; D unresolved. Looked up from germline, CDR1 is DFQATT and CDR2 is SNEGSKA (reference sequence). V was trimmed by 8 bases and J by 8 bases, leaving 12 bases between them. There are 10 residues in the CDR3. For the CDR3, the DNA is TGCAGTACCCACAGCGGCGGCTACACCTTC. Its protein product is CSTHSGGYTF.

This chain joins TRBV7-9 and TRBJ1-1; TRBD1 aligns across 10 bases. V lost 5 bases, J lost 3 bases, and 9 bases stayed unmatched. The CDR3 is made up of 16 amino acids. Germline V gene lookup returns CDR1 SEHNR and CDR2 FQNEAQ (reference sequence). This CDR3 is CASSAPGQGLDTEAFF. In DNA form, the CDR3 reads TGTGCCAGCAGCGCCCCGGGACAGGGGCTCGACACTGAAGCTTTCTTT. Variable domain in full (rest from reference TRBV7-9 and TRBJ1-1): DTGVSQNPRHKITKRGQNVTFRCDPISEHNRLYWYRQTLGQGPEFLTYFQNEAQLEKSRLLSDRFSAERPKGSFSTLEIQRTEQGDSAMYLCASSAPGQGLDTEAFFGQGTRLTVV.

The rearrangement links TRBV7-9 to TRBJ2-1; perhaps TRBD2 as D (6 bases). V was clipped by 1 base and J by 8 bases, with 12 bases between them. This CDR3 comprises 14 residues. Germline values: CDR1 SEHNR, CDR2 FQNEAQ (reference sequence). CDR3 sequence: CASSLVLAVDEQFF. For the CDR3, the DNA is TGTGCCAGCAGCTTAGTACTAGCTGTAGATGAGCAGTTCTTC.

This clone was seen a handful of times. The chain recombines TRBV7-9 with TRBJ2-3; D perhaps matches TRBD2 (7 bases). V lost 8 bases, J lost 3 bases, and 27 bases lay in between. The CDR3 has 18 residues. Per germline, CDR1 SEHNR and CDR2 FQNEAQ (reference sequence). CDR3: CASPHIVGAGVMTDTQYF. The DNA of the CDR3 is TGTGCCAGCCCCCACATCGTGGGGGCGGGAGTTATGACAGATACGCAGTATTTT.

V and J are TRBV5-1 and TRBJ1-2; no clear D. There are 17 residues in the CDR3. Deletions cut 0 bases from V and 1 base from J, with 16 bases between. Germline CDR1 is SGHRS and CDR2 is YFSETQ. CDR3 sequence reads: CASSLALDRGRNYGYTF. CDR3 nucleotide sequence: TGCGCCAGCAGCTTGGCGTTGGATCGAGGTCGTAACTATGGCTACACCTTC.

This clone was seen a single time. The genes are TRBV27 and TRBJ2-2; D is undetermined. V was trimmed by 3 bases and J by 4 bases, leaving 3 bases between them. CDR1 and CDR2 (germline): MNHEY, SMNVEV (reference sequence). CDR3 size: 12 residues. This CDR3 is CASSFSTGELFF. CDR3 bases: TGTGCCAGCAGTTTTAGCACCGGGGAGCTGTTTTTT.

CDR3 nucleotide sequence: TGTGCCAGCAGCTTAGTAGTCGGTGGACAGGGGGCATACGAGCAGTACTTC. It specifies CASSLVVGGQGAYEQYF. J is TRBJ2-7 and V is TRBV7-8; 11 nucleotides line up with TRBD1. V gave up 1 base and J gave up 4 bases; unmatched junction bases: 9. Germline V gives CDR1 SGHVS, CDR2 FQNEAQ. CDR3 length: 17 residues.

This rearrangement joins TRBV25-1 to TRBJ2-7; weak D call: TRBD2 (6 bases). Deletions cut 6 bases from V and 7 bases from J, with 10 bases between. CDR1 is MGHDK and CDR2 is SYGVNS in the germline V gene. CDR3 length equals 11 residues. This CDR3 reads CASRLGTEQYF. DNA for the CDR3: TGTGCCAGCAGATTGGGGACTGAGCAGTACTTC.

The rearrangement joins TRBV7-9 to TRBJ2-7, with TRBD1 identical over 11 bases. The CDR3 runs 15 residues. The germline gives CDR1 SEHNR, CDR2 FQNEAQ (reference sequence). V was pared by 5 bases and J by 2 bases, with 5 bases of the junction left unmatched. The CDR3 spells CASSTPGQGAYEQYF. DNA for the CDR3: TGTGCCAGCAGCACCCCGGGACAGGGGGCCTACGAGCAGTACTTC.

The rearrangement links TRBV7-9 to TRBJ1-2, with TRBD1 as a possible D gene (6 bases). The length of the CDR3 is 12 residues. Trimming pared 8 bases from V and 9 bases from J, leaving 16 bases between. CDR1 is SEHNR, CDR2 FQNEAQ, per germline (reference sequence). CDR3 region: CASEGFTGSYTF. CDR3 nucleotides: TGTGCCAGCGAAGGATTCACAGGGAGCTACACCTTC. The full variable domain, completed using reference TRBV7-9 and TRBJ1-2, is DTGVSQNPRHKITKRGQNVTFRCDPISEHNRLYWYRQTLGQGPEFLTYFQNEAQLEKSRLLSDRFSAERPKGSFSTLEIQRTEQGDSAMYLCASEGFTGSYTFGSGTRLTVV.

This sequence joins TRBV6-5 and TRBJ2-7; D not resolved. Germline assignment: CDR1 MNHEY and CDR2 SVGAGI. With 7 bases removed from V and 0 bases from J, the gap between germline ends came to 7 bases. This CDR3 is 12 amino acids long. CDR3 residues: CASTGNSYEQYF. Here the CDR3 DNA reads TGTGCCAGCACTGGCAACTCCTACGAGCAGTACTTC.

The V and J genes are TRBV30 and TRBJ1-1; 11 bases line up with TRBD1. The CDR3 is 13 amino acids. Germline CDR1 and CDR2: GTSNPN and SVGIG (reference sequence). V lost 5 bases and J lost 4; bases outside the gene matches: 3. CDR3 sequence: CAWRGTGGTEAFF. The CDR3, as DNA: TGTGCCTGGCGAGGGACAGGGGGCACTGAAGCTTTCTTT.

CDR3 loop: CASGLGQGSWTEAFF. The CDR3 nucleotides are TGTGCTAGTGGTTTAGGACAGGGGTCTTGGACTGAAGCTTTCTTT. The chain couples TRBV12-5 to TRBJ1-1; 9 bases are shared with TRBD1. The V gene's germline CDR1 is LGHNT and CDR2 FRNRAP. V lost 3 bases to trimming and J lost 5 bases; unmatched junction nucleotides: 7. This CDR3 comprises 15 residues.

The rearrangement joins TRBV5-1 to TRBJ1-2, with 9 bases that match TRBD1. Looked up from germline, CDR1 is SGHRS and CDR2 is YFSETQ. This CDR3 comprises 16 residues. Trimming removed 0 bases from V and 4 bases from J; junction bases left unmatched: 7. The CDR3 spells CASSLGAGTGLYGYTF. CDR3 in DNA: TGCGCCAGCAGCTTGGGGGCCGGGACAGGGCTCTATGGCTACACCTTC.

The rearrangement joins TRBV28 to TRBJ1-1; no firm D call. Germline-derived CDR1 and CDR2 are MDHEN and SYDVKM. Deletions cut 3 bases from V and 7 bases from J, with 12 bases between. This CDR3 is 13 amino acids long. CDR3 DNA: TGTGCCAGCAGTTTTCTCAATTCGGGTGAAGCTTTCTTT. It is translated as CASSFLNSGEAFF.

The chain couples TRBV27 to TRBJ1-1, with TRBD1 matching 7 bases. V was pared by 2 bases and J by 3 bases, with 9 bases of the junction left unmatched. Germline V gene sequence: CDR1 MNHEY, CDR2 SMNVEV (reference sequence). This CDR3 comprises 16 residues. DNA of the CDR3: TGTGCCAGCAGTTTAGACCCGGGACAGAGAGACACTGAAGCTTTCTTT. Its protein product is CASSLDPGQRDTEAFF.

The V call is TRBV27, the J call TRBJ2-7; the match to TRBD1 covers 10 bases. CDR1 is MNHEY, CDR2 SMNVEV, per germline (reference sequence). The trim removed 7 bases at V and 4 bases at J, leaving 7 bases unmatched. The CDR3 is 14 residues long. CDR3 loop: CASINPDRGYEQYF. The CDR3 region has the DNA TGTGCCAGCATCAACCCGGACAGGGGGTACGAGCAGTACTTC.